The clone carrying this TCR beta chain was observed a single time. Its antigen is unidentified. This record belongs to a study of T cell responses to AZD1222 COVID-19 vaccine. Background on the study: Second-dose groups at about 4 or about 12 weeks were pooled. Overall study findings and caveats: The repertoires were collected only after the peak T cell response. Of the AZD1222 recipients, only 5 or 6 were seropositive at baseline. CD4 TCRs associated with vaccination spanned spike, dominating at 160-218 and 743-854.

Libraries were prepared by immunoSEQ multiplex PCR; TCRdb keeps only in-frame clonotypes and omits some of them. The data hold 150,000 to 200,000 clones, with 90% observed a single time. The material sequenced was peripheral blood, taken on day 0 of AZD1222 vaccination. The receptor was derived from an adult in good health.

The CDR3 DNA follows: TGTGCCAGCAGCTCGGGACAGGGGACCGGGGAGCTGTTTTTT. It is translated as CASSSGQGTGELFF. The chain combines TRBV11-3 with TRBJ2-2; 10 nucleotides match TRBD1. Germline CDR1 SGHNT, CDR2 YENEEA. Losses at the gene ends were 4 bases for V and 5 bases for J; bases not matched to a gene: 1. The CDR3 extends over 14 amino acids.